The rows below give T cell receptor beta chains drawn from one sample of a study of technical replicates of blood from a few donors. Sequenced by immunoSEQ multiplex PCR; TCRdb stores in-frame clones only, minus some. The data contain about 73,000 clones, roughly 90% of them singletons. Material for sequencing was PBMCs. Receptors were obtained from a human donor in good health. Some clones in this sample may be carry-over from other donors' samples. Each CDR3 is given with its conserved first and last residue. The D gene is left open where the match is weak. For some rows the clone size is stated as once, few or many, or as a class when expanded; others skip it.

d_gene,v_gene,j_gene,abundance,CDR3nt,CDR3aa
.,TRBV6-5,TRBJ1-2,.,TGTGCCAGCAGTTACATCTGGACAGAGGAGTATGGCTACACCTTC,CASSYIWTEEYGYTF
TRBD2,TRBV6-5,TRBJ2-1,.,TGTGCCAGCGGTACCGGGACTAGCGGGCTGGTTGAGCAGTTCTTC,CASGTGTSGLVEQFF
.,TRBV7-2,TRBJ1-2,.,TGTGCCAGCAGCGACGACAGGAGCCATGGCTACACCTTC,CASSDDRSHGYTF
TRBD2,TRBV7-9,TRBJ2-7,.,TGTGCCAGCAGCCTAAGACTAGCGGGGGGGCATTCCTACGAGCAGTACTTC,CASSLRLAGGHSYEQYF
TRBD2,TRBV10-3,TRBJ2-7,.,TGTGCCATCAGCCCGCACAAGCGGGGAGCGGATCTCAACGAACCATACGAGCAGTACTTC,CAISPHKRGADLNEPYEQYF
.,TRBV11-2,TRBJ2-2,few,TGTGCCAGCAGCTCGTTGCCAGGCACCGGGGAGCTGTTTTTT,CASSSLPGTGELFF
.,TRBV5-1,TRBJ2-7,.,TGCGCCAGCAGCTTGGGGGACACCACCTACGAGCAGTACTTC,CASSLGDTTYEQYF
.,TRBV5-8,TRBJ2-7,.,TGTGCCAGCAGCCTCCGACACGGGAGCTCCTACGAGCAGTACTTC,CASSLRHGSSYEQYF
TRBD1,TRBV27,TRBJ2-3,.,TGTGCCAGCAGTTTATCGGGGACAGGTTACACAGATACGCAGTATTTT,CASSLSGTGYTDTQYF
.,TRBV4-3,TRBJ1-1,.,TGCGCCAGCAGCCAAGCCGGCGGGGCGCTGGGCACTGAAGCTTTCTTT,CASSQAGGALGTEAFF
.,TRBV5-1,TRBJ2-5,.,TGCGCCAGCAGCTTTGGAGGGGTCAGGGAGACCCAGTACTTC,CASSFGGVRETQYF
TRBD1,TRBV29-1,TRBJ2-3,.,TGCAGCGTTTCCGGACAGGGGGCCGCCACAGATACGCAGTATTTT,CSVSGQGAATDTQYF
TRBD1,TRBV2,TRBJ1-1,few,TGTGCCAGCAGTGGTTGGACAGGGGTAGAAGCTTTCTTT,CASSGWTGVEAFF
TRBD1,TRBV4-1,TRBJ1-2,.,TGCGCCAGCAGCCCCCGGGACAGGGGGTCTGGCTACACCTTC,CASSPRDRGSGYTF
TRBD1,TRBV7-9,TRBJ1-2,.,TGTGCCAGCAGCCTTCACCGGGACAGGGACTATGGCTACACCTTC,CASSLHRDRDYGYTF
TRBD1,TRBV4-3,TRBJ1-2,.,TGCGCCAGCAGCCAAGATGAGGGACAGGGAGGATATGGCTACACCTTC,CASSQDEGQGGYGYTF
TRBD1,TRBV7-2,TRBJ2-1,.,TGTGCCAGCAGCGCGGGACAGGGCGATGAGCAGTTCTTC,CASSAGQGDEQFF
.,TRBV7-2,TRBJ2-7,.,TGTGCCAGCAGCTCCGCCACAGGGTCCTACGAGCAGTACTTC,CASSSATGSYEQYF
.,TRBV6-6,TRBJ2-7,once,TGTGCCAGCAGTCGAGAGGAAGAGAGGTACTTC,CASSREEERYF
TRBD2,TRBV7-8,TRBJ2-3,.,TGTGCCAGCAGCTTAGCAGGGGTCGGGCTAGCGGGAGCGATTAGAACAGATACGCAGTATTTT,CASSLAGVGLAGAIRTDTQYF
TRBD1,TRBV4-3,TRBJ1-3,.,TGCGCCAGCAGCCAAGCCCGGACAGGGTTTGGAAACACCATATATTTT,CASSQARTGFGNTIYF
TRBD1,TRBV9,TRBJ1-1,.,TGTGCCAGCAGCGTAGAAATCGGGACAGCTGAAGCTTTCTTT,CASSVEIGTAEAFF
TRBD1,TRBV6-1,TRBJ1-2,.,TGTGCCAGCAGCCAGGGGGGAAGGGACTACACCTTC,CASSQGGRDYTF
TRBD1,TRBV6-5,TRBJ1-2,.,TGTGCCAGCAGGGGGACAGGTATTAACTATGGCTACACCTTC,CASRGTGINYGYTF